This T cell receptor (beta chain) was captured in a study of glioma-infiltrating T cells after dendritic cell vaccination. Regarding the study as a whole: Survival was not directly related to TCR clonality in these patients. The cohort had few patients with full blood and tumor sets.

TCRB CDR3 was amplified from 2 ug genomic DNA or less. TCRdb's copy holds only in-frame clones and misses some; the assay was immunoSEQ multiplex PCR. The sample holds over 80,000 clones, roughly 77% seen once. Time point meaning: after dendritic cell vaccination, including at tumor progression/relapse. Comments on this clone: No antigen is known for it.

Germline-derived CDR1 and CDR2 are SGHDT and YYEEEE. The CDR3 spans 15 residues. The V gene end was trimmed by 0 bases and the J gene end by 7 bases; junction bases not matched to a gene: 4. Material: blood, obtained after dendritic cell vaccination. V and J are TRBV5-6 and TRBJ1-6; 7 bases are a match to TRBD1. The sequence was collected from a human donor with glioblastoma. DNA for the CDR3: TGTGCCAGCAGCTTGGTTGACAGGGTGAATTCACCCCTCCACTTT. It translates to CASSLVDRVNSPLHF.